This T cell receptor beta chain was recorded in a study of Graves' ophthalmopathy and Graves' hyperthyroidism (dated by TCRdb to the late 2010s). As for the study more broadly: Stable hyperthyroidism was defined as no progression to ophthalmopathy within 18 months of follow-up. T-cell repertoires of thyroid tissue and blood were compared in six hyperthyroidism patients. In total, 135 blood samples were TCR-sequenced: 43 ophthalmopathy, approximately 80 hyperthyroidism and some 17 hyperthyroidism-to-ophthalmopathy patients. The study used TCR beta repertoire signatures to distinguish Graves' ophthalmopathy from Graves' hyperthyroidism and to predict progression to ophthalmopathy. A discovery set of 95 to 100 patients (43 ophthalmopathy, 55 to 65 stable hyperthyroidism) was enrolled to explore V-J signatures distinguishing ophthalmopathy from hyperthyroidism. An independent validation cohort was composed of around 19 hyperthyroidism patients and 17 patients who later progressed from hyperthyroidism to ophthalmopathy. After sampling, hyperthyroidism patients received methimazole starting at 30 mg daily, and ophthalmopathy patients received high-dose intravenous methylprednisolone. Study-wide conclusions, independent of this receptor: In cross-validation, the 13-signature model distinguished ophthalmopathy from stable hyperthyroidism with around 90% sensitivity and approximately 81% specificity, while in the test set the corresponding values were about 79% and 69%. Most expanded thyroid clonotypes with frequency above 0.001 were also detected in blood, suggesting blood repertoires may reflect the thyroid immune response. In validation, the model predicted ophthalmopathy progression with 70.59% sensitivity and roughly 72% specificity; around twelve predicted patients were CT-confirmed with GO in a median of around 6.5 months. No statistical method was used to predetermine the sample size, and group allocation was not hidden from the investigators.

In its sample, this clonotype was seen many times. This receptor's antigen is unknown. Base qualities are not recorded, but no much larger clone differs from it by a single base. TCR beta CDR3 regions were amplified from RNA transcripts for repertoire sequencing. The first round of RT-PCR was done with HTBI primers and the Qiagen OneStep RT-PCR kit, and was followed by a second round of multiplex PCR, then size selection and purification. Libraries were sequenced on an Illumina HiSeq2000 using paired-end 100 bp reads. Regarding the original processing steps: Reads were processed with SOAPnuke, discarding reads with adapters, uncalled bases, mean Phred below 15, or no exact constant-primer or identifier match. COPE v1.2.5 was used to merge the high-quality paired reads. Clonotypes were defined as unique nucleotide sequences and were aligned to IMGT TRB V, D and J references using MiTCR v1.1. The analysis was limited to V-J combinations with a frequency above 0.0001, which together covered 99.2% of repertoires. For each V-J combination, a TCR clonal expansion and chaos score was defined as F50 clonal expansion divided by the chaos observed in the TCRdist matrix. Welch's t-statistics and random forest were used to reduce the features to about twelve V-J combinations, which were then used as input to a naive Bayes classifier. Thyroid-blood repertoire similarity was quantified with the Morisita-Horn index. TCRdb reprocessed the public reads (quality trimming at Q25 with fastp, clone calling with MiXCR) and kept in-frame beta chains. Merged by CDR3 protein, the rows form single entries marked with the most common genes and DNA. The V and J calls follow TCRdb's processing rather than the paper's. The sample has over a million distinct CDR3 sequences on record, about 35% of them singletons. Clones ranked in the top ten supply approximately 10% of the sample.

Patients with hyperthyroidism were aged 18 to 65 years, had been newly diagnosed, and had a disease duration of less than 2 months. Patients with other autoimmune diseases, uncontrolled infections, pregnancy or lactation were excluded from the study. Clinical symptoms, serum thyroxine, TRAb, thyroid ultrasound and orbital computed tomography were used for diagnosis. Total RNA was extracted using Trizol reagent, and RNA quality was checked on an Agilent 2100 Bioanalyzer. The V end loses 0 bases and the J end loses 6 bases, and a stretch of 8 bases separates them. The germline V gene sets CDR1 to LGHNA and CDR2 to YNFKEQ. The CDR3 runs 13 amino acids, cysteine and phenylalanine included. The DNA shown is the 39-base CDR3, in frame from base 1.

The sample comprised peripheral blood or thyroid tissue (not recorded which). The TCR comes from an adult man with Graves' hyperthyroidism. Rearrangement joined TRBV4-2 to TRBJ1-1; no D segment can be confidently identified. The CDR3 here reads CASSQDREAEAFF. The sequence in DNA is TGTGCCAGCAGCCAAGATCGGGAAGCTGAAGCTTTCTTT.